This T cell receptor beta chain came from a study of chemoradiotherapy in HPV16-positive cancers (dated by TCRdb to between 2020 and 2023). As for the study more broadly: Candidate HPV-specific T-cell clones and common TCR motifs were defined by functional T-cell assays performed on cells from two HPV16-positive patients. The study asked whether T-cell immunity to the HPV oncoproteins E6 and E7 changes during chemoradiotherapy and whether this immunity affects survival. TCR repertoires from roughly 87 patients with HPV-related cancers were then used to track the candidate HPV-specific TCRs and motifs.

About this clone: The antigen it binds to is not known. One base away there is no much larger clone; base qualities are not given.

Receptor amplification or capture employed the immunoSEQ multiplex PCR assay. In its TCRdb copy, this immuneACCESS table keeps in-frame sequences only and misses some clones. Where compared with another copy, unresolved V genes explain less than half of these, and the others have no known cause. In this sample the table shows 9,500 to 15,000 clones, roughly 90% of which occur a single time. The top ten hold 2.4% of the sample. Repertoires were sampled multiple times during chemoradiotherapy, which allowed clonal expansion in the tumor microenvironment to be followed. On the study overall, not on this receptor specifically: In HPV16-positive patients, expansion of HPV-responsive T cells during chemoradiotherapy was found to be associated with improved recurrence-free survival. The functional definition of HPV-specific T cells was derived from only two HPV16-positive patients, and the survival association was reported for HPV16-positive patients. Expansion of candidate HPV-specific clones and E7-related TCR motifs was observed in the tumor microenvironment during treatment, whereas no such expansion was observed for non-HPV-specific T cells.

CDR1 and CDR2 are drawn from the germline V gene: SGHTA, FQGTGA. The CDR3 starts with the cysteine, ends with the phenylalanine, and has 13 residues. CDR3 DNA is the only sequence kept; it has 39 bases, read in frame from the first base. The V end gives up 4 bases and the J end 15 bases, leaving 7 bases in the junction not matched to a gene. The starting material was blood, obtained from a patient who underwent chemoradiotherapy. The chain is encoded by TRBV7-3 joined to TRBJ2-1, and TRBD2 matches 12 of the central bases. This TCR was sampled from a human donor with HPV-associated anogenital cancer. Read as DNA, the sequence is TGTGCCAGCAGCTATTCTAGCGGGGGGGCCTGGTTCTTC. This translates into CASSYSSGGAWFF.